The 16 T cell receptor beta chains below all came from one sample that was sequenced in a study of T cell repertoires in cytomegalovirus infection. TCRdb called the reads again in MiXCR, with one record for every CDR3 protein. The table includes some 200,000 distinct CDR3 sequences, approximately 9.6% detected once. Sample: PBMCs. The receptors were gathered from a human donor in good health (CMV status not recorded). Some clones in this sample may be carry-over from other donors' samples.

This clonotype occurred a few times. This chain uses TRBV20-1 with TRBJ2-7, with D uncertain. The V and J ends lost 6 bases and 2 bases respectively, with 17 bases between them. This CDR3 is 14 amino acids long. Germline CDR1 reads DFQATT; CDR2 reads SNEGSKA (reference sequence). CDR3 region: CSASGIFLPYEQYF. CDR3 DNA sequence: TGCAGTGCCTCTGGGATCTTCCTTCCCTACGAGCAGTACTTC.

This clonotype was counted ten times or more. This chain joins TRBV7-2 and TRBJ2-3; 9 bases map to TRBD2. Germline V lookup: CDR1 SGHTA, CDR2 FQGNSA. This CDR3 is 17 amino acids long. V dropped 3 bases and J dropped 0; count of bases not matched to a gene: 7. This chain's CDR3 is CASSFHASGASTDTQYF. The DNA of the CDR3 is TGTGCCAGCAGCTTTCACGCTAGCGGGGCTAGCACAGATACGCAGTATTTT.

This clonotype came up many times. The V call is TRBV6-2 or TRBV6-3, the J call TRBJ2-1; 8 nucleotides agree with TRBD1. Germline V gene data show CDR1 as MNHEY and CDR2 as SVGEGT. The CDR3 is 11 residues long. V gave up 7 bases and J gave up 9 bases; unmatched junction bases: 2. CDR3 protein: CASNQGAEQFF. Written as DNA, the CDR3 is TGTGCCAGCAACCAGGGGGCTGAGCAGTTCTTC.

This clonotype was recorded at least ten times. The CDR3 sequence is CASSRGLDTEAFF. The CDR3 DNA reads TGTGCCAGCAGCCGTGGCTTGGACACTGAAGCTTTCTTT. The V and J genes are TRBV7-2 and TRBJ1-1; D not resolved. Germline V lookup: CDR1 SGHTA, CDR2 FQGNSA. The CDR3 extends over 13 amino acids. Trimming pared 5 bases from V and 3 bases from J, leaving 10 bases between.

This clonotype was observed at least ten times. The chain is built from TRBV28 and TRBJ2-7; TRBD1 matches 7 bases. The germline V gene has CDR1 MDHEN and CDR2 SYDVKM. The CDR3 has 14 residues. Unmatched junction bases numbered 11, after V lost 6 bases and J lost 6 bases. The CDR3 loop reads CASSSGTAKSEQYF. The CDR3 DNA reads TGTGCCAGCAGCTCCGGGACAGCAAAGAGCGAGCAGTACTTC.

This clonotype was seen many times. The chain links TRBV24-1 to TRBJ2-3; 7 nucleotides match TRBD1. V gave up 9 bases and J gave up 2 bases; unmatched junction bases: 4. Per germline, CDR1 KGHDR and CDR2 SFDVKD. The CDR3 is 13 amino acids. The CDR3 coding sequence is TGTGCCACCCGGGGACAGAACACAGATACGCAGTATTTT. It translates to CATRGQNTDTQYF.

This clonotype was counted only a few times. The chain couples TRBV27 to TRBJ2-1; TRBD2 aligns across 9 bases. J gave up 9 bases and V 3 bases, and 12 bases lay outside the gene matches. The CDR3 spans 16 residues. Germline assignment: CDR1 MNHEY and CDR2 SMNVEV (reference sequence). Here the CDR3 DNA reads TGTGCCAGCAGTTTTGGTGTTTGGCGGGAGGGCACTGAGCAGTTCTTC. Its protein is CASSFGVWREGTEQFF.

Many counts were recorded for this clonotype. The V call is TRBV19, the J call TRBJ1-1; 9 bases are shared with TRBD1. CDR3 size: 15 residues. Germline V gene sequence: CDR1 LNHDA, CDR2 SQIVND (reference sequence). After removal of 6 bases from V and 6 bases from J, the junction contained 11 bases not matched to a gene. CDR3 amino acids: CASRRDRAGDAEAFF. In DNA, the CDR3 is TGTGCCAGTAGGCGGGACAGGGCCGGCGACGCTGAAGCTTTCTTT. The entire variable domain, with the rest obtained from reference TRBV19 and TRBJ1-1, is as follows: DGGITQSPKYLFRKEGQNVTLSCEQNLNHDAMYWYRQDPGQGLRLIYYSQIVNDFQKGDIAEGYSVSREKKESFPLTVTSAQKNPTAFYLCASRRDRAGDAEAFFGQGTRLTVV.

This clonotype was observed a handful of times. V and J are TRBV28 and TRBJ1-6; D remains ambiguous. V was clipped by 3 bases and J by 10 bases, with 10 bases between them. This CDR3 has 13 residues. Germline CDR1 is MDHEN and CDR2 is SYDVKM. As DNA, the CDR3 is TGTGCCAGCAGTTTGCCAGGTGGATCACCCCTCCACTTT. Protein product: CASSLPGGSPLHF.

This clonotype came up many times. The V and J genes are TRBV7-2 and TRBJ1-2, with D possibly matching TRBD1 (5 bases). CDR1 is SGHTA and CDR2 is FQGNSA in the germline V gene. This CDR3 region has 14 residues. V lost 1 base, J lost 4 bases, and 10 bases lay in between. CDR3 nucleotide sequence: TGTGCCAGCAGCTTAGTTCAAGGGACCTATGGCTACACCTTC. This gives the protein CASSLVQGTYGYTF.

The V call is TRBV19, the J call TRBJ2-3, with 7 nucleotides matching TRBD2. The CDR3 runs to 14 residues. In germline, CDR1 is LNHDA, CDR2 SQIVND (reference sequence). V was clipped by 9 bases and J by 0 bases; unmatched bases: 6. CDR3 DNA sequence: TGTGCCAGCAAATTAGCGGGTAGCACAGATACGCAGTATTTT. Translated: CASKLAGSTDTQYF.

The chain employs TRBV20-1 and TRBJ2-2, with a tentative D call TRBD2 (6 bases). Per germline, CDR1 DFQATT and CDR2 SNEGSKA (reference sequence). The CDR3 is made up of 13 amino acids. Between the trimmed V and J ends, which lost 6 bases and 4 bases, there was a span of 12 bases. The CDR3 DNA sequence: TGCAGTGCGAGGTTGGGGGGCACCGGGGAGCTGTTTTTT. This sequence encodes CSARLGGTGELFF.

This clonotype came up a few times. This chain uses TRBV3-1 with TRBJ2-7, with 11 bases identical to TRBD2. Germline CDR1 reads LGHDT; CDR2 reads YNNKEL (reference sequence). This CDR3 has 16 amino acids. Losses at the gene ends were 1 base for V and 2 bases for J; bases not matched to a gene: 4. CDR3 protein: CASSQVRTSGPYEQYF. CDR3 bases: TGTGCCAGCAGCCAAGTCAGGACTAGCGGGCCCTACGAGCAGTACTTC.

Ten or more counts support this clonotype. The V gene is TRBV2, the J gene TRBJ1-1, with 7 bases lining up with TRBD1. V gave up 4 bases and J gave up 4 bases; unmatched junction bases: 3. Germline lookup yields CDR1 SNHLY and CDR2 FYNNEI. CDR3 size: 13 residues. CDR3 protein: CASSGQGGTEAFF. The CDR3 DNA reads as TGTGCCAGCAGTGGACAGGGTGGCACTGAAGCTTTCTTT.

This clonotype was observed many times. This chain connects TRBV19 to TRBJ1-5; TRBD1 matches at 11 bases. CDR1 is LNHDA and CDR2 is SQIVND in the germline V gene (reference sequence). Unmatched junction bases numbered 10, after V lost 5 bases and J lost 7 bases. The CDR3 sequence is 16 residues long. This chain's CDR3 is CASSSPGQGGLQPQHF. CDR3 DNA sequence: TGTGCCAGTAGTTCTCCGGGACAGGGGGGTCTACAGCCCCAGCATTTT.

This clonotype showed up many times. The rearrangement joins TRBV28 to TRBJ2-1; 9 bases align to TRBD1. The CDR3 contains 14 residues. Germline V gene lookup returns CDR1 MDHEN and CDR2 SYDVKM. Unmatched junction bases numbered 5, after V lost 5 bases and J lost 6 bases. This CDR3 is CASSTGQGPNEQFF. DNA for the CDR3: TGTGCCAGCAGTACGGGACAGGGTCCCAATGAGCAGTTCTTC.